Sequencing of this TCR beta chain was carried out in a study of T cells in Graves' hyperthyroidism and ophthalmopathy. V dropped 4 bases and J dropped 3 bases, with 10 bases sitting between them. Germline CDR1 is SGHRS and CDR2 is YFSETQ. The CDR3 length is 13 residues. The hyperthyroidism was newly diagnosed and had lasted under 2 months; the patients were aged 18 to 65. Researchers barred patients who had uncontrolled infection, other autoimmune disease, pregnancy or lactation. This clonotype was seen ten or more times. Amplified TCR beta CDR3 regions derived from RNA transcripts. The HTBI set primed first-round TCR CDR3 RT-PCR. TCRdb re-called the multiplex PCR reads through MiXCR, storing one row per CDR3 protein. The table has approximately 400,000 distinct CDR3 sequences, roughly 14% seen once.

The chain is built from TRBV5-1 and TRBJ1-1; D is unresolved. The sample was blood. The clonotype originates from a woman under 30 with Graves' hyperthyroidism that later progressed to Graves' ophthalmopathy. The DNA of the CDR3 is TGCGCCAGCAGCCCCGTAAAGGACACTGAAGCTTTCTTT. This encodes CASSPVKDTEAFF.